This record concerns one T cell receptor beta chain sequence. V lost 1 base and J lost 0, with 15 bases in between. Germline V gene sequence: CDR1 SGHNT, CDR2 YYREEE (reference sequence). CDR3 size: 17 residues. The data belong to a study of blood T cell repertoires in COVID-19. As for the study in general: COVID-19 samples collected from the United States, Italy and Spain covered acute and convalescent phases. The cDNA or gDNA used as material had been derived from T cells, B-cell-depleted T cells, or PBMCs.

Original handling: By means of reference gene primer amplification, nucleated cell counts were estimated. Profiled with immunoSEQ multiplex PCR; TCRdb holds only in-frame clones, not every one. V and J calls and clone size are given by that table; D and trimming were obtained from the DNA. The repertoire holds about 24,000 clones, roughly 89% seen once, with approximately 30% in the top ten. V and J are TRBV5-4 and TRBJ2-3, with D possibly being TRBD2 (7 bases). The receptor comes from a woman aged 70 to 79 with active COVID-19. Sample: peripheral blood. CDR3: CASSLYEAGASTDTQYF. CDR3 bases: TGTGCCAGCAGCTTGTACGAGGCGGGGGCTAGCACAGATACGCAGTATTTT.